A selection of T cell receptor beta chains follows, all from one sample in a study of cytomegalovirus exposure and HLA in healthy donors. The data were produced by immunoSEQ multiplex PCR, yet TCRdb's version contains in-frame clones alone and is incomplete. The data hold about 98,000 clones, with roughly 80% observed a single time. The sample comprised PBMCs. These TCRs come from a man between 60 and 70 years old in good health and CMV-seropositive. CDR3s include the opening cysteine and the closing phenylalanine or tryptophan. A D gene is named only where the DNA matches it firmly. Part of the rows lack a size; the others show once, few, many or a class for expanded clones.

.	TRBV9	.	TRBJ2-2	CASTRGGNTGELFF	TGTGCCAGCACCCGGGGAGGGAACACCGGGGAGCTGTTTTTT
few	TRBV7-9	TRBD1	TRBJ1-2	CASSLEGAPGYGYTF	TGTGCCAGCAGCTTGGAGGGGGCGCCTGGCTATGGCTACACCTTC
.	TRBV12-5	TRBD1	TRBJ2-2	CASGPPIRTGIHRELFF	TGTGCTAGTGGTCCCCCCATTCGGACAGGGATCCACCGGGAGCTGTTTTTT
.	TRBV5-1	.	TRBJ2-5	CASSLGGGRETQYF	TGCGCCAGCAGCTTGGGGGGCGGTCGGGAGACCCAGTACTTC
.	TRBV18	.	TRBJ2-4	CASSPPGQAAKNIQYF	TGTGCCAGCTCACCCCCCGGTCAGGCGGCCAAAAACATTCAGTACTTC
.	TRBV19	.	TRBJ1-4	CASSPHRTATGEKLFF	TGTGCCAGTAGTCCACACCGGACGGCTACGGGGGAAAAACTGTTTTTT
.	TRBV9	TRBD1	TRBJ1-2	CASTGLQGGRNYGYTF	TGTGCCAGCACCGGATTACAAGGGGGCCGTAACTATGGCTACACCTTC
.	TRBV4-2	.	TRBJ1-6	CASSHTSSGLSSYNSPLHF	TGTGCCAGCAGCCATACCTCGTCGGGACTGAGCTCCTATAATTCACCCCTCCACTTT
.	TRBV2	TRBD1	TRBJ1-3	CASIVGQPGNTIYF	TGTGCCAGCATCGTGGGACAGCCTGGAAACACCATATATTTT
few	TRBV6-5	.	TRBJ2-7	CASSDRDEQYF	TGTGCCAGCAGCGACAGAGACGAGCAGTACTTC
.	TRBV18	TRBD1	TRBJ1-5	CASSRQGNQPQHF	TGTGCCAGCTCAAGACAGGGTAATCAGCCCCAGCATTTT
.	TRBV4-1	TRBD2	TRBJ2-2	CASSRELTGGRTGELFF	TGCGCCAGCAGCCGTGAACTCACGGGGGGGAGGACCGGGGAGCTGTTTTTT
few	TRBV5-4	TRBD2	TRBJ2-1	CASSPGGLAGLEQFF	TGTGCCAGCAGCCCGGGGGGACTAGCGGGCCTTGAGCAGTTCTTC
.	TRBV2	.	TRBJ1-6	CASSEEVLGGSPLHF	TGTGCCAGCAGTGAGGAGGTTCTGGGTGGTTCACCCCTCCACTTT
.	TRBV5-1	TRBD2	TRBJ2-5	CASSFPSGGAKETQYF	TGCGCCAGCAGCTTTCCTAGCGGGGGGGCCAAAGAGACCCAGTACTTC
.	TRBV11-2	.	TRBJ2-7	CASSSRARVGEQYF	TGTGCCAGCAGCTCACGGGCCAGGGTTGGCGAGCAGTACTTC